The 14 T cell receptor beta chains listed next were all sequenced from one sample in a study of identical twins. TCRdb called the 5' RACE reads again in MiXCR, with one record for every CDR3 protein. This table has approximately 500,000 distinct CDR3 sequences, approximately 16% appearing once. These data were also filed under a second study, of yellow fever vaccine responses in identical twins.

The specimen was CD4+ T cells sorted from blood. Every receptor here comes from a woman under 30 in good health.

V usage is TRBV6-1 and J usage is TRBJ2-3; 8 bases fit TRBD1. Germline lookup yields CDR1 MNHNS and CDR2 SASEGT. After removal of 7 bases from V and 1 base from J, the junction contained 7 bases not matched to a gene. This CDR3 has 15 amino acids. The CDR3 region has the DNA TGTGCCAGCACCACCCAGGGGGCCGGCACAGATACGCAGTATTTT. This encodes CASTTQGAGTDTQYF.

This clonotype occurred a few times. The rearrangement joins TRBV7-9 to TRBJ2-7; D not certain. The CDR3 spans 13 residues. Germline CDR1 reads SEHNR; CDR2 reads FQNEAQ (reference sequence). Trimming removed 5 bases from V and 1 base from J, with 9 bases in between. CDR3 sequence reads: CASSDQASYEQYF. In nucleotides, the CDR3 is TGTGCCAGCAGCGATCAGGCATCCTACGAGCAGTACTTC. The full variable domain, in which reference TRBV7-9 and TRBJ2-7 provide the parts outside the CDR3, is DTGVSQNPRHKITKRGQNVTFRCDPISEHNRLYWYRQTLGQGPEFLTYFQNEAQLEKSRLLSDRFSAERPKGSFSTLEIQRTEQGDSAMYLCASSDQASYEQYFGPGTRLTVT.

This clonotype has more than one count but fewer than ten. V is TRBV5-1 and J is TRBJ2-1, with 10 bases that match TRBD2. V dropped 3 bases and J dropped 4; count of bases not matched to a gene: 7. Germline loops: CDR1 SGHRS, CDR2 YFSETQ. This CDR3 has 16 residues. CDR3 DNA sequence: TGCGCCAGCAGCTCCATAGCGGGAGGACTTTACAATGAGCAGTTCTTC. Translated: CASSSIAGGLYNEQFF.

This clonotype came up a few times. V and J are TRBV3-1 and TRBJ2-1; 14 bases fit TRBD2. The CDR3 consists of 16 residues. After removal of 2 bases from V and 10 bases from J, the junction contained 7 bases not matched to a gene. The germline gives CDR1 LGHDT, CDR2 YNNKEL (reference sequence). The CDR3 is CASSQNGLAGGQEQFF. CDR3 DNA sequence: TGTGCCAGCAGCCAAAATGGACTAGCGGGAGGCCAGGAGCAGTTCTTC.

This clonotype was detected only a few times. V is TRBV12-3 or TRBV12-4 and J is TRBJ1-5; D gene ambiguous. With 5 bases removed from V and 5 bases from J, the gap between germline ends came to 13 bases. This CDR3 is built from 14 residues. For the CDR3, the DNA is TGTGCCAGCAGTGCCCCACCCGGAGATCAGCCCCAGCATTTT. It encodes CASSAPPGDQPQHF.

V usage is TRBV6-2 or TRBV6-3 and J usage is TRBJ2-5, with D perhaps given as TRBD1 or TRBD2 (5 bases each). V was cut by 3 bases and J by 4 bases, with 12 bases left in between. The CDR3 length is 14 residues. Germline CDR1 MNHEY, CDR2 SVGEGT. CDR3 in amino acids: CASSYPGAGETQYF. CDR3 sequence (DNA): TGTGCCAGCAGTTATCCCGGGGCTGGAGAGACCCAGTACTTC.

This chain connects TRBV12-3 or TRBV12-4 to TRBJ2-3; 13 positions match TRBD2. The CDR3 has 16 amino acids. Losses at the gene ends were 5 bases for V and 3 bases for J; bases not matched to a gene: 5. The CDR3 protein is CASSGGLAGSTDTQYF. The CDR3 region has the DNA TGTGCCAGCAGTGGGGGACTAGCGGGAAGTACAGATACGCAGTATTTT.

This clonotype has more than one count but fewer than ten. CDR3 coding DNA: TGCAGTGCCACAGGGGGGGGAGGTGAAAAACTGTTTTTT. The encoded protein is CSATGGGGEKLFF. The V and J genes are TRBV20-1 and TRBJ1-4; 8 bases are a match to TRBD1. CDR3 length: 13 residues. Trimming at V came to 6 bases and at J to 7 bases, leaving 7 bases not matched to a gene. Germline lookup yields CDR1 DFQATT and CDR2 SNEGSKA (reference sequence).

This chain joins TRBV20-1 and TRBJ2-2, with 7 bases fitting TRBD2. J lost 1 base, V lost 6 bases, and 5 bases had no gene match. The germline gives CDR1 DFQATT, CDR2 SNEGSKA (reference sequence). This CDR3 comprises 14 residues. The DNA of the CDR3 is TGCAGTGCCTGGAGCGGGGTGAACACCGGGGAGCTGTTTTTT. Its protein product is CSAWSGVNTGELFF.

This clonotype was detected only a few times. The CDR3 coding sequence is TGCGCCAGCAGCTTGGCCTTGCTACCAACAGGCGCCATGAACACTGAAGCTTTCTTT. It translates to CASSLALLPTGAMNTEAFF. The chain carries TRBV5-1 and TRBJ1-1; tentatively, D is TRBD1 (5 bases). The germline V gene encodes CDR1 SGHRS and CDR2 YFSETQ. This CDR3 is built from 19 residues. Trimming pared 0 bases from V and 0 bases from J, leaving 21 bases between.

The chain links TRBV3-1 to TRBJ2-1, with TRBD2 matching 13 bases. This CDR3 has 16 amino acids. The germline V gene encodes CDR1 LGHDT and CDR2 YNNKEL (reference sequence). V lost 6 bases, J lost 7 bases, and 9 bases stayed unmatched. The chain's CDR3 is CASSSGGTSGINEQFF. CDR3 coding DNA: TGTGCCAGCAGTTCCGGCGGGACTAGCGGGATAAATGAGCAGTTCTTC.

The J gene is TRBJ2-5, the V gene TRBV2, with 8 nucleotides matching TRBD2. The junction had 5 bases not matched to a gene; V was cut back by 3 bases and J by 5 bases. The CDR3 covers 14 residues. Germline CDR1 is SNHLY and CDR2 is FYNNEI. CDR3 nucleotide sequence: TGTGCCAGCAGTGACAAGACTAGCGAGGAGACCCAGTACTTC. It yields the protein CASSDKTSEETQYF.

The chain recombines TRBV27 with TRBJ2-7; TRBD1 matches at 7 bases. Losses at the gene ends were 5 bases for V and 0 bases for J; bases not matched to a gene: 7. CDR3 length: 15 residues. CDR1 is MNHEY and CDR2 is SMNVEV in the germline V gene (reference sequence). In DNA, the CDR3 is TGTGCCAGCAGTATTGCCGGGACAGACTCCTACGAGCAGTACTTC. It encodes CASSIAGTDSYEQYF.

This clonotype was recorded a few times. The chain has TRBV6-5 and TRBJ2-7, with TRBD2 matching 8 bases. Trimming took 6 bases from V and 6 from J; bases not matched to a gene: 7. This CDR3 region has 13 residues. The germline V gene encodes CDR1 MNHEY and CDR2 SVGAGI. The CDR3, as DNA: TGTGCCAGCAGCTATGGACTAGCTTCCGAGCAGTACTTC. It specifies CASSYGLASEQYF.